This TCR beta chain comes out of a study of blood T cell repertoires in COVID-19. Measured with immunoSEQ multiplex PCR; TCRdb has only the in-frame clones, and not every one. The sample has a few hundred thousand clones, approximately 90% seen once. Recruits, aged about 18 to 95 years, lived in 25 or so US areas. Recovered participants had two consecutive negative NP/OP PCR tests, healthcare professional clearance, or symptom resolution. This CDR3 comprises 15 residues. CDR1 and CDR2 (germline): MNHEY, SVGAGI. J gave up 6 bases and V 6 bases, and 9 bases lay outside the gene matches. The chain links TRBV6-5 to TRBJ1-5, with TRBD1 matching over 9 bases. Sequencing was done on a sample of PBMCs or T cells enriched from blood (not recorded which). This sequence originates from a middle-aged man who had recovered from COVID-19. CDR3 region: CASSRGQGRAQPQHF. The CDR3 DNA follows: TGTGCCAGCAGCCGTGGACAGGGGCGGGCTCAGCCCCAGCATTTT.